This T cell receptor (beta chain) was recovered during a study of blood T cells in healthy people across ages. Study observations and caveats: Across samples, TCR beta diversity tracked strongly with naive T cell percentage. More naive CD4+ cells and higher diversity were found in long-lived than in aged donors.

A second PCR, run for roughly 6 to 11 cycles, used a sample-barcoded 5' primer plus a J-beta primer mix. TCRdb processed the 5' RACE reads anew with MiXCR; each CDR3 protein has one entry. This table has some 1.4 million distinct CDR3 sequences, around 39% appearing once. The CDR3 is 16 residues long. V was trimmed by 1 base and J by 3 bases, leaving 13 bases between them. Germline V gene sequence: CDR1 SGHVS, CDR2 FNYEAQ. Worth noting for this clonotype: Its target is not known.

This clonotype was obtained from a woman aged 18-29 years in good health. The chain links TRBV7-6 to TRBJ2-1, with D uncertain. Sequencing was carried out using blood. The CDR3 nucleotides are TGTGCCAGCAGCTTAGAGGAACCCCTACTCTACAATGAGCAGTTCTTC. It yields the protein CASSLEEPLLYNEQFF.